The 20 T cell receptor beta chains below were found in one sample sequenced in a study of CD8 T cells in ankylosing spondylitis. TCRdb itself ran the 5' RACE reads through MiXCR, one entry per CDR3 protein. This sample has about 160,000 distinct CDR3 sequences, with approximately 20% found just once. Sequencing was carried out using blood, either unsorted or a sorted T cell fraction (not recorded which). The receptors derive from a male donor with ankylosing spondylitis or in good health (not recorded which).

This clonotype ranks as medium-sized. The CDR3 loop is CASSLETSGTGGNEQFF. CDR3 DNA sequence: TGTGCCAGCAGTTTAGAGACTAGCGGGACGGGCGGGAATGAGCAGTTCTTC. V and J are TRBV12-3 or TRBV12-4 and TRBJ2-1; 11 nucleotides agree with TRBD2. Germline trimming cut 1 base from V and 7 bases from J; bases unmatched to any gene: 9. The CDR3 is made up of 17 amino acids.

This clonotype was picked up many times. The rearrangement uses TRBV20-1 and TRBJ2-4; the D gene could be TRBD1 or TRBD2 (5 bases each). Per germline, CDR1 DFQATT and CDR2 SNEGSKA (reference sequence). V was shortened by 2 bases and J by 2 bases, with 13 bases between the two germline ends. The CDR3 is 15 residues long. CDR3 sequence: CSARSGDETKNIQYF. The CDR3 region has the DNA TGCAGTGCTAGATCCGGGGACGAAACCAAAAACATTCAGTACTTC.

This clonotype was seen many times. The rearrangement joins TRBV5-1 to TRBJ1-1; maybe TRBD1 (6 bases). The V and J ends lost 4 bases and 1 base respectively, with 14 bases between them. The CDR3 length is 15 residues. Germline-derived CDR1 and CDR2 are SGHRS and YFSETQ. In DNA form, the CDR3 reads TGCGCCAGCAGCCCCTCCTACAGGGCGAACACTGAAGCTTTCTTT. Translating gives CASSPSYRANTEAFF.

The chain combines TRBV7-2 with TRBJ2-1; 9 bases line up with TRBD2. The CDR3 is 16 amino acids. The V and J ends lost 5 bases and 3 bases, in that order; junction bases with no gene match: 8. CDR1 SGHTA and CDR2 FQGNSA come from the germline V gene. The CDR3 is CASSQSSGSFYNEQFF. DNA for the CDR3: TGTGCCAGCAGCCAAAGTAGCGGGAGTTTCTACAATGAGCAGTTCTTC.

This chain uses TRBV11-2 with TRBJ2-1, with D hard to call. The germline V gene has CDR1 SGHAT and CDR2 FQNNGV. Trimming pared 1 base from V and 10 bases from J, leaving 11 bases between. The CDR3 extends over 13 amino acids. The CDR3 region is CASSLGQASEQFF. The CDR3 DNA is TGTGCCAGCAGCTTAGGTCAGGCCTCGGAGCAGTTCTTC.

This clonotype was detected ten times or more. The chain links TRBV10-3 to TRBJ2-1, with D maybe TRBD1 (6 bases). CDR1 and CDR2 (germline): ENHRY, SYGVKD. Between the trimmed V and J ends, which lost 3 bases and 5 bases, there was a span of 17 bases. This CDR3 region has 16 residues. CDR3 in amino acids: CAISDEESPGDNEQFF. Here the CDR3 DNA reads TGTGCCATCAGTGACGAGGAGTCTCCAGGGGACAATGAGCAGTTCTTC.

V is TRBV5-1 and J is TRBJ2-3; D assignment may be TRBD1 or TRBD2 (7 bases each). Trimming removed 6 bases from V and 4 bases from J, with 21 bases in between. Germline CDR1 and CDR2: SGHRS and YFSETQ. This CDR3 has 16 residues. This CDR3 reads CASIPGDSAGADTQYF. DNA of the CDR3: TGCGCCAGCATACCCGGGGACAGCGCGGGAGCAGATACGCAGTATTTT. Supplemented by reference TRBV5-1 and TRBJ2-3, the full variable domain reads KAGVTQTPRYLIKTRGQQVTLSCSPISGHRSVSWYQQTPGQGLQFLFEYFSETQRNKGNFPGRFSGRQFSNSRSEMNVSTLELGDSALYLCASIPGDSAGADTQYFGPGTRLTVL.

This clonotype was detected ten times or more. V and J are TRBV6-2 or TRBV6-3 and TRBJ2-7; D is unresolved. Between the trimmed V and J ends, which lost 6 bases and 2 bases, there was a span of 11 bases. The CDR3 is 13 amino acids. Germline loops: CDR1 MNHEY, CDR2 SVGEGT. CDR3 in amino acids: CASRRLQPYEQYF. In DNA, the CDR3 is TGTGCCAGCAGGCGTCTCCAGCCCTACGAGCAGTACTTC.

This clonotype was seen ten or more times. The chain is built from TRBV20-1 and TRBJ2-1; D is ambiguous. Per germline, CDR1 DFQATT and CDR2 SNEGSKA (reference sequence). V dropped 2 bases and J dropped 6 bases, with 14 bases sitting between them. The CDR3 is made up of 14 amino acids. CDR3 coding DNA: TGCAGTGCTAGATGGCGACGAGGTGGCAATGAGCAGTTCTTC. Residues: CSARWRRGGNEQFF.

The genes are TRBV9 and TRBJ2-7, with TRBD2 matching over 7 bases. The V and J ends lost 2 bases and 2 bases, in that order; junction bases with no gene match: 7. CDR3 length: 15 residues. Germline CDR1 is SGDLS and CDR2 is YYNGEE. The CDR3 DNA follows: TGTGCCAGCAGCGTGGGAGGGGTTGGAACCTACGAGCAGTACTTC. Encoded protein: CASSVGGVGTYEQYF.

This clonotype has ten or more counts. This chain connects TRBV20-1 to TRBJ2-7; 12 bases are a match to TRBD2. J lost 7 bases, V lost 2 bases, and 6 bases had no gene match. This CDR3 is built from 14 residues. CDR1 DFQATT and CDR2 SNEGSKA come from the germline V gene (reference sequence). This CDR3 is CSARKTSGGQEQYF. CDR3 bases: TGCAGTGCTAGAAAGACTAGCGGGGGCCAGGAGCAGTACTTC.

This clonotype has at least ten counts. V gene TRBV21-1 combines with J gene TRBJ2-1; TRBD1, the D gene given by the table, was not confirmed from the DNA. TRBV21-1 is recorded as a pseudogene. This CDR3 has 17 amino acids. CDR3 region: CASSKGDRALYYNEQFF. DNA of the CDR3: TGTGCCAGCAGCAAAGGGGACAGGGCTCTCTACTACAATGAGCAGTTCTTC.

V gene TRBV7-7 combines with J gene TRBJ2-1; possible D gene TRBD1, 5 bases. V was pared by 0 bases and J by 2 bases, with 11 bases between. This CDR3 spans 16 amino acids. Germline CDR1 is SSHAT and CDR2 is FNYEAQ (reference sequence). CDR3 in amino acids: CASSLARAGTYNEQFF. Here the CDR3 DNA reads TGTGCCAGCAGCTTAGCGAGAGCAGGGACCTACAATGAGCAGTTCTTC.

Remarks on this clonotype: Given a much more abundant clone one base away, this may be a read error. The V call is TRBV6-1, the J call TRBJ2-1; 8 nucleotides match TRBD2. This CDR3 is 15 amino acids long. Germline CDR1 reads MNHNS; CDR2 reads SASEGT. The CDR3 nucleotides are TGTGTCAGCAGCATTAGCGGGACCTCCTACAATGAGCAGTTCTTC. Translated: CVSSISGTSYNEQFF.

Turning to this clonotype: This could be a read error, since a much larger clone is one nucleotide away. The gene calls are TRBV10-3 and TRBJ2-3; TRBD2 is a possible D gene (6 bases). The CDR3 has 15 amino acids. The germline CDR1 and CDR2 sequences are ENHRY and SYGVKD. CDR3 bases: TGTGGCATCAGTGAGGCTAGCGCTAGGGGCGATACGCAGTATTTT. Its translation: CGISEASARGDTQYF.

The chain carries TRBV29-1 and TRBJ2-5; D assignment may be TRBD1 or TRBD2 (7 bases each). V was cut by 1 base and J by 2 bases, with 14 bases left in between. There are 15 residues in the CDR3. Germline CDR1 SQVTM, CDR2 ANQGSEA. This CDR3 is CSVEVGQGGQETQYF. The CDR3 nucleotides are TGCAGCGTTGAAGTCGGCCAGGGGGGGCAAGAGACCCAGTACTTC.

This clonotype was seen a few times. This chain links TRBV9 with TRBJ1-4; possibly TRBD1 for D (6 bases). Germline CDR1 and CDR2: SGDLS and YYNGEE. V lost 0 bases, J lost 8 bases, and 11 bases lay in between. This CDR3 is 14 amino acids long. The CDR3 DNA sequence: TGTGCCAGCAGCGTAGGGGGACAAAACGAAAAACTGTTTTTT. It codes for CASSVGGQNEKLFF.

This clonotype was recorded a few times. J is TRBJ2-3 and V is TRBV28; 7 nucleotides match TRBD2. CDR1 is MDHEN and CDR2 is SYDVKM in the germline V gene. The CDR3 runs 15 residues. The ends lost 2 bases at V and 10 bases at J; junction bases unmatched: 12. CDR3 sequence: CASSLKAGHGASQYF. In nucleotides, the CDR3 is TGTGCCAGCAGTTTAAAAGCGGGGCACGGGGCTTCGCAGTATTTT.

This clonotype was counted many times. The CDR3: CASSLAPGGDQPQHF. The DNA for the CDR3 is TGCGCCAGCAGCTTGGCCCCAGGGGGCGATCAGCCCCAGCATTTT. V is TRBV5-1 and J is TRBJ1-5, with TRBD1 matching 8 bases. The ends lost 0 bases at V and 5 bases at J; junction bases unmatched: 4. This CDR3 contains 15 residues. The germline CDR1 and CDR2 sequences are SGHRS and YFSETQ. Together with reference TRBV5-1 and TRBJ1-5, the CDR3 gives the full variable domain: KAGVTQTPRYLIKTRGQQVTLSCSPISGHRSVSWYQQTPGQGLQFLFEYFSETQRNKGNFPGRFSGRQFSNSRSEMNVSTLELGDSALYLCASSLAPGGDQPQHFGDGTRLSIL.

This clonotype was recorded at least ten times. The V and J genes are TRBV28 and TRBJ2-3, with 11 bases that match TRBD2. J gave up 0 bases and V 4 bases, and 0 bases lay outside the gene matches. The CDR3 is 15 amino acids. The germline V gene encodes CDR1 MDHEN and CDR2 SYDVKM. DNA of the CDR3: TGTGCCAGCAGTTCTAGCGGGAGGAGCACAGATACGCAGTATTTT. It yields the protein CASSSSGRSTDTQYF.